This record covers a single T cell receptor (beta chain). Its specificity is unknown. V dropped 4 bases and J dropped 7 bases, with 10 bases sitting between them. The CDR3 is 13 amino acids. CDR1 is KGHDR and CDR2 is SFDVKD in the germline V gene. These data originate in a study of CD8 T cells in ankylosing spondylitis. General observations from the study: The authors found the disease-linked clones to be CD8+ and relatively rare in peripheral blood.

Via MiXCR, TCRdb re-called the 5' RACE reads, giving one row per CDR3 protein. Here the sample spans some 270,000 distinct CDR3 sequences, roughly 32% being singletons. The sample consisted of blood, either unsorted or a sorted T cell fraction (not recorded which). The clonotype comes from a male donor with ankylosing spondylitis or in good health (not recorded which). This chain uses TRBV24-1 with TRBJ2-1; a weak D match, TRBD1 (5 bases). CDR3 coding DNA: TGTGCCACCAGTGACTGGGCAGGGAATGAGCAGTTCTTC. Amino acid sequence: CATSDWAGNEQFF.